This is a list of T cell receptor beta chains from one sample in a study of blood T cell repertoires in COVID-19. Profiled with immunoSEQ multiplex PCR; TCRdb holds only in-frame clones, not every one. The data hold 30,000 to 35,000 clones, with about 88% observed a single time. Source material: peripheral blood. These receptors all come from a man aged 70 or older with acute or convalescent COVID-19. Both conserved end residues are part of each CDR3. The order of the fields is clone size, D gene, V gene, J gene, CDR3 protein, CDR3 DNA. D genes are given only for firm matches. Clone size is not always given. Where it is, it says once, few, many or a class for expanded clones.

size: NA; D: NA; V: TRBV6-5; J: TRBJ2-2; CDR3: CASRGENTGELFF; DNA: TGTGCCAGCAGGGGAGAGAACACCGGGGAGCTGTTTTTT
size: NA; D: NA; V: TRBV6-1; J: TRBJ1-4; CDR3: CASSPGRGGEKLFF; DNA: TGTGCCAGCAGTCCAGGGCGTGGTGGCGAAAAACTGTTTTTT
size: NA; D: NA; V: TRBV5-1; J: TRBJ1-4; CDR3: CASSFEGVMEEKLFF; DNA: TGCGCCAGCAGCTTCGAGGGGGTGATGGAGGAAAAACTGTTTTTT
size: few; D: TRBD2; V: TRBV5-1; J: TRBJ2-1; CDR3: CASSLDASGFYNEQFF; DNA: TGCGCCAGCAGCTTGGACGCTAGCGGCTTCTACAATGAGCAGTTCTTC
size: NA; D: TRBD2; V: TRBV7-8; J: TRBJ2-7; CDR3: CASSRTSGGYEQYF; DNA: TGTGCCAGCAGCCGGACTAGCGGAGGCTACGAGCAGTACTTC
size: NA; D: NA; V: TRBV7-7; J: TRBJ2-2; CDR3: CASSPRRAGETGELFF; DNA: TGTGCCAGCAGCCCAAGGAGAGCGGGTGAAACCGGGGAGCTGTTTTTT
size: NA; D: TRBD1; V: TRBV5-4; J: TRBJ1-1; CDR3: CASSLDPTGALTEAFF; DNA: TGTGCCAGCAGCTTGGATCCTACAGGGGCCCTCACTGAAGCTTTCTTT
size: NA; D: NA; V: TRBV11-2; J: TRBJ1-1; CDR3: CASTIRGDTEAFF; DNA: TGTGCCAGCACCATACGAGGAGACACTGAAGCTTTCTTT
size: NA; D: TRBD1; V: TRBV5-1; J: TRBJ1-2; CDR3: CASSSDRGPSSYGYTF; DNA: TGCGCCAGCAGCTCGGACAGGGGCCCATCCTCTTATGGCTACACCTTC
size: NA; D: NA; V: TRBV20-1; J: TRBJ2-7; CDR3: CSASPGYEQYF; DNA: TGCAGTGCTAGCCCCGGCTACGAGCAGTACTTC
size: NA; D: NA; V: TRBV4-3; J: TRBJ1-5; CDR3: CASSLSSGQPQHF; DNA: TGCGCCAGCAGCCTCTCTTCCGGGCAGCCCCAGCATTTT
size: NA; D: TRBD1; V: TRBV10-3; J: TRBJ2-2; CDR3: CASQGAGTLNGELFF; DNA: TGTGCCTCTCAGGGGGCCGGTACACTGAACGGGGAGCTGTTTTTT
size: NA; D: NA; V: TRBV4-1; J: TRBJ1-2; CDR3: CASSQDRAGVGYGYTF; DNA: TGCGCCAGCAGCCAAGATCGGGCAGGGGTCGGCTATGGCTACACCTTC
size: NA; D: NA; V: TRBV25-1; J: TRBJ1-1; CDR3: CASSESGGTEAFF; DNA: TGTGCCAGCAGTGAATCCGGGGGCACTGAAGCTTTCTTT
size: NA; D: TRBD2; V: TRBV9; J: TRBJ2-1; CDR3: CASSVLAGGYNEQFF; DNA: TGTGCCAGCAGCGTCTTAGCGGGGGGGTACAATGAGCAGTTCTTC
size: NA; D: TRBD2; V: TRBV14; J: TRBJ2-1; CDR3: CASSRRTSANYNEQFF; DNA: TGTGCCAGCAGCCGCCGGACTAGCGCGAATTACAATGAGCAGTTCTTC
size: NA; D: TRBD1; V: TRBV5-8; J: TRBJ1-5; CDR3: CASSLEVQGGSYSNQPQHF; DNA: TGTGCCAGCAGCTTGGAGGTGCAGGGGGGTTCTTATAGCAATCAGCCCCAGCATTTT
size: NA; D: TRBD1; V: TRBV6-5; J: TRBJ2-1; CDR3: CASNGQGVSNEQFF; DNA: TGTGCCAGCAATGGACAGGGTGTTAGCAATGAGCAGTTCTTC
size: NA; D: NA; V: TRBV2; J: TRBJ1-4; CDR3: CASVQNEKLFF; DNA: TGTGCCAGCGTCCAAAATGAAAAACTGTTTTTT
size: NA; D: NA; V: TRBV5-1; J: TRBJ2-2; CDR3: CASSLPGPLTGELFF; DNA: TGCGCCAGCAGCTTACCGGGTCCTCTAACCGGGGAGCTGTTTTTT
size: NA; D: TRBD2; V: TRBV24-1; J: TRBJ2-3; CDR3: CATSDLNLAGDTQYF; DNA: TGTGCCACCAGTGATTTGAATCTAGCGGGAGATACGCAGTATTTT
size: NA; D: TRBD1; V: TRBV14; J: TRBJ1-4; CDR3: CASSTRTGINEKLFF; DNA: TGTGCCAGCAGCACAAGGACAGGGATTAATGAAAAACTGTTTTTT
size: NA; D: NA; V: TRBV5-6; J: TRBJ2-7; CDR3: CASSQLNYEQYF; DNA: TGTGCCAGCAGCCAACTTAACTACGAGCAGTACTTC
size: NA; D: TRBD1; V: TRBV20-1; J: TRBJ1-6; CDR3: CSASRDRDNSPLHF; DNA: TGCAGTGCTAGTCGGGACAGGGACAATTCACCCCTCCACTTT
size: NA; D: NA; V: TRBV28; J: TRBJ1-2; CDR3: CASSLVGVDGYTF; DNA: TGTGCCAGCAGTTTAGTAGGGGTTGATGGCTACACCTTC
size: NA; D: NA; V: TRBV3-1/TRBV3-2; J: TRBJ2-5; CDR3: CASSQARETQYF; DNA: TGTGCCAGCAGCCAAGCCAGGGAGACCCAGTACTTC
size: NA; D: NA; V: TRBV6-5; J: TRBJ1-2; CDR3: CASSNGTRVHYGYTF; DNA: TGTGCCAGCAGTAACGGGACAAGGGTTCACTATGGCTACACCTTC
size: once; D: NA; V: TRBV23-1; J: TRBJ1-2; CDR3: CASSQIYRVYGYTF; DNA: TGCGCCAGCAGTCAGATTTACCGGGTCTATGGCTACACCTTC
size: NA; D: TRBD1; V: TRBV7-9; J: TRBJ1-5; CDR3: CASSSTGEDQPQHF; DNA: TGTGCCAGCAGCTCGACAGGGGAGGATCAGCCCCAGCATTTT
size: NA; D: NA; V: TRBV30; J: TRBJ1-1; CDR3: CGSMNTEAFF; DNA: TGTGGTTCAATGAACACTGAAGCTTTCTTT
size: NA; D: TRBD1; V: TRBV7-2; J: TRBJ1-1; CDR3: CASSSTGVGNTEAFF; DNA: TGTGCCAGCAGCTCCACAGGGGTAGGAAACACTGAAGCTTTCTTT
size: few; D: NA; V: TRBV11-3; J: TRBJ2-1; CDR3: CASSLSRNNEQFF; DNA: TGTGCCAGCAGCTTAAGCAGGAACAATGAGCAGTTCTTC
size: NA; D: TRBD1; V: TRBV30; J: TRBJ1-2; CDR3: CAWSGTGFAYGYTF; DNA: TGTGCCTGGAGCGGGACAGGGTTTGCCTATGGCTACACCTTC
size: NA; D: TRBD1; V: TRBV4-1; J: TRBJ1-3; CDR3: CASSTDQGAPIYF; DNA: TGCGCCAGCAGCACTGACCAGGGGGCACCCATATATTTT
size: NA; D: TRBD1; V: TRBV28; J: TRBJ2-5; CDR3: CASRGQGRFGTQYF; DNA: TGTGCCAGCAGGGGACAGGGGCGTTTCGGGACCCAGTACTTC
size: NA; D: NA; V: TRBV4-3; J: TRBJ1-2; CDR3: CASSQDRSGRRGYTF; DNA: TGCGCCAGCAGCCAAGATCGAAGTGGTCGGCGGGGCTACACCTTC
size: NA; D: NA; V: TRBV5-1; J: TRBJ1-1; CDR3: CASSLGTVNTEAFF; DNA: TGCGCCAGCAGCTTAGGGACTGTTAACACTGAAGCTTTCTTT
size: few; D: NA; V: TRBV4-1; J: TRBJ1-1; CDR3: CASSQGTRVGTEAFF; DNA: TGCGCCAGCAGCCAAGGAACCAGGGTTGGCACTGAAGCTTTCTTT
size: NA; D: TRBD1; V: TRBV19; J: TRBJ2-6; CDR3: CASSIRQGAPGANVLTF; DNA: TGTGCCAGTAGTATCCGGCAGGGGGCTCCTGGGGCCAACGTCCTGACTTTC
size: NA; D: NA; V: TRBV27; J: TRBJ2-3; CDR3: CASSLPTGSLSTDTQYF; DNA: TGTGCCAGCAGTTTACCCACGGGGTCCCTGAGCACAGATACGCAGTATTTT
size: NA; D: TRBD1; V: TRBV28; J: TRBJ2-1; CDR3: CASSPDRGQNEQFF; DNA: TGTGCCAGCAGTCCCGACAGGGGGCAAAATGAGCAGTTCTTC
size: NA; D: NA; V: TRBV11-2; J: TRBJ2-2; CDR3: CASSAQGLDTGELFF; DNA: TGTGCCAGCAGCGCACAGGGTTTGGACACCGGGGAGCTGTTTTTT
size: NA; D: NA; V: TRBV2; J: TRBJ2-7; CDR3: CASSQGISYEQYF; DNA: TGTGCCAGCAGTCAGGGGATCTCCTACGAGCAGTACTTC
size: few; D: TRBD1; V: TRBV10-1; J: TRBJ1-2; CDR3: CASSEAGGYGYTF; DNA: TGCGCCAGCAGTGAGGCAGGGGGCTATGGCTACACCTTC
size: NA; D: TRBD2; V: TRBV5-6; J: TRBJ2-1; CDR3: CASSLETSGYNEQFF; DNA: TGTGCCAGCAGCTTGGAGACTAGCGGCTACAATGAGCAGTTCTTC
size: NA; D: NA; V: TRBV7-9; J: TRBJ1-6; CDR3: CASSLTSSYNSPLHF; DNA: TGTGCCAGCAGCTTAACGAGCTCCTATAATTCACCCCTCCACTTT
size: NA; D: NA; V: TRBV19; J: TRBJ2-7; CDR3: CASSTQETSYEQYF; DNA: TGTGCCAGTAGTACACAGGAGACATCCTACGAGCAGTACTTC
size: few; D: TRBD1; V: TRBV10-1; J: TRBJ2-7; CDR3: CASSDGGDRVEQYF; DNA: TGCGCCAGCAGTGATGGGGGAGACAGGGTCGAGCAGTACTTC
size: NA; D: NA; V: TRBV18; J: TRBJ1-3; CDR3: CASSSGTRNTIYF; DNA: TGTGCCAGCTCATCGGGGACACGGAACACCATATATTTT
size: NA; D: NA; V: TRBV30; J: TRBJ1-6; CDR3: CAWTKNGGGSPLHF; DNA: TGTGCCTGGACCAAGAACGGGGGAGGATCACCCCTCCACTTT
size: NA; D: TRBD2; V: TRBV13; J: TRBJ2-2; CDR3: CASSPTGDLGLAPTGELFF; DNA: TGTGCCAGCAGCCCAACGGGCGATCTGGGACTAGCGCCCACCGGGGAGCTGTTTTTT
size: NA; D: NA; V: TRBV14; J: TRBJ1-2; CDR3: CASSQDLYSGYTF; DNA: TGTGCCAGCAGCCAAGATCTGTACAGTGGCTACACCTTC
size: once; D: NA; V: TRBV9; J: TRBJ2-1; CDR3: CASSYATAGFNNEQFF; DNA: TGTGCCAGCAGCTACGCTACCGCGGGGTTCAACAATGAGCAGTTCTTC
size: NA; D: TRBD2; V: TRBV7-8; J: TRBJ2-3; CDR3: CASSSGGEGDTQYF; DNA: TGTGCCAGCAGCTCCGGGGGGGAGGGGGATACGCAGTATTTT
size: NA; D: NA; V: TRBV18; J: TRBJ2-1; CDR3: CASSLSSYNEQFF; DNA: TGTGCCAGCTCACTGAGCTCCTACAATGAGCAGTTCTTC
size: once; D: NA; V: TRBV11-1; J: TRBJ2-3; CDR3: CASSLSGDTQYF; DNA: TGTGCCAGCAGCTTAAGCGGCGATACGCAGTATTTT
size: once; D: TRBD2; V: TRBV3-1/TRBV3-2; J: TRBJ2-1; CDR3: CASSQLLAGASGEQFF; DNA: TGTGCCAGCAGCCAATTACTAGCGGGGGCCTCAGGTGAGCAGTTCTTC
size: once; D: TRBD1; V: TRBV29-1; J: TRBJ1-5; CDR3: CSVGQGPGQPQHF; DNA: TGCAGCGTCGGACAGGGGCCGGGGCAGCCCCAGCATTTT